These T cell receptor beta chains were read from a single sample in a study of cytomegalovirus exposure and HLA in healthy donors. Repertoires were generated with immunoSEQ multiplex PCR, while TCRdb's copy carries only in-frame clones and drops some. Of more than 200,000 clones listed, nearly 80% were seen once; the top ten hold 1.5% to 2%. Input material: PBMCs. The receptor set was obtained from a man between 18 and 29 years old in good health and CMV-seronegative. CDR3s leave out the opening cysteine and the closing phenylalanine or tryptophan. Each record gives: J gene, V gene, CDR3 length, CDR3 protein.

TRBJ2-2 TRBV6-4 14 ASSASSGVNTGELF
TRBJ2-3 TRBV7-9 16 ASSPTSGGQGGTDTQY
TRBJ2-7 TRBV5-1 11 ASTRGVSYEQY
TRBJ1-2 TRBV4-3 13 ASSQDRVSYYGYT
TRBJ1-1 TRBV5-1 16 ASSLAGTGGLGNTEAF
TRBJ2-1 TRBV7-8 11 ASGAGGPNEQF
TRBJ1-5 TRBV7-9 12 ASRGEESDQPQH
TRBJ2-7 TRBV6-1 15 ASSASLAGRPFYEQY
TRBJ2-5 TRBV4-2 12 ASSQAGQGETQY
TRBJ1-4 TRBV5-4 13 ASSLGDSSYGKLF
TRBJ1-1 TRBV19 11 ASLRGMNTEAF
TRBJ1-5 TRBV5-1 14 ASSKTAQGGDQPQH
TRBJ2-7 TRBV6-5 12 ASTDFRQTYEQY
TRBJ2-5 TRBV7-9 13 ASSRLQGIQETQY
TRBJ2-1 TRBV6-5 12 ASSFSGGPNEQF
TRBJ2-5 TRBV7-9 14 ASSLGLAGVQETQY
TRBJ1-1 TRBV7-9 11 ASRDSLNTEAF
TRBJ2-7 TRBV4-2 13 ASSPRTGGTYEQY
TRBJ2-1 TRBV9 18 ASSVTWTSGRAPHSVEQF
TRBJ2-7 TRBV27 13 ASSLRTSGGYEQY
TRBJ2-7 TRBV5-5 12 ASSLSGSGYEQY
TRBJ2-5 TRBV5-6 13 ASSLRGRAQETQY
TRBJ1-3 TRBV5-5 13 ASSLEPGVLDTIY
TRBJ1-6 TRBV19 14 ATSQPGQVFNSPLH
TRBJ2-1 TRBV29-1 10 SGGRGGDEQF
TRBJ2-3 TRBV15 13 ATSSTSESTDTQY
TRBJ2-6 TRBV5-4 13 ASSLTSKGANVLT
TRBJ1-1 TRBV6-6 12 ASSSWTANTEAF
TRBJ1-1 TRBV7-6 14 ASSTTGTGDDTEAF
TRBJ2-5 TRBV18 15 ASSPLASGSSGETQY
TRBJ2-1 TRBV7-9 14 ASSLWTGISYNEQF
TRBJ1-5 TRBV2 15 ASSRKGAIPGNQPQH
TRBJ1-1 TRBV6-4 11 ASSGGMDTEAF
TRBJ1-5 TRBV5-6 16 ASSSGGGGGYSNQPQH
TRBJ2-7 TRBV7-6 12 ASSLRTDSYEQY
TRBJ2-1 TRBV5-3 13 ARSLDGRGYNEQF
TRBJ1-2 TRBV28 13 ASSFTGQARGGYT
TRBJ1-3 TRBV30 14 AWSPLKGGSGNTIY
TRBJ2-2 TRBV2 14 ASSDPDSSWTGELF
TRBJ1-2 TRBV30 14 AWSVRWDSSNYGYT
TRBJ2-7 TRBV5-1 12 ASSSGDITYEQY
TRBJ2-3 TRBV18 13 ASSPRETYTDTQY
TRBJ2-3 TRBV5-1 19 ASSGKTGGTSSPIYTDTQY
TRBJ2-7 TRBV6-1 12 ASRGSAGSYEQY
TRBJ1-1 TRBV5-1 13 ASSSDGRGSTEAF
TRBJ2-7 TRBV11-3 14 ASSKEASGGSYEQY
TRBJ2-1 TRBV28 14 ASSLISGGAYNEQF
TRBJ2-1 TRBV2 13 ASSHGTSGVDEQF
TRBJ2-4 TRBV27 13 ASTHRGPAKNIQY
TRBJ2-7 TRBV7-9 13 ASSLQGTGGGEQY
TRBJ2-5 TRBV14 9 ASSVKETQY
TRBJ2-7 TRBV9 11 ASSVDEGYEQY
TRBJ2-7 TRBV6-1 11 ASSDGQGYEQY